This T cell receptor beta chain was sequenced for a study of shared clonotypes between healthy human individuals (dated by TCRdb to about 2020). About the full investigation: A few men and two women, aged 18 to 49 years, made up the cohort. Per donor, three plates each were used for CD4 naive and CD4 memory, two for CD8 naive, and one for CD8 memory. To estimate repertoire size and how much clonotype sharing occurs between individuals, the study deeply sequenced the blood TCR repertoires of about five healthy adults. Libraries were prepared and TCR repertoires were sequenced by different laboratories using diverse techniques, in order to increase sequencing depth and limit assay-specific biases. Between about 0.85 and 9.5 billion PBMCs per donor were obtained by leukapheresis.

A word on this clone: The clone's antigen remains unknown. One end of the junction fails to match germline, which may point to a read error. This same CDR3 is encoded by further DNA sequences in the sample.

What the work shows at the level of the full study, not this receptor alone: Clonotypes shared by all four sorted-subset donors showed higher generation probabilities than non-shared clonotypes. When a handful of donors were compared, the shared fraction of clonotypes was around 5.1% for naive CD4, roughly 3.4% for naive CD8, 2% to 2.5% for memory CD4, and 0.4% for memory CD8. Estimated clonotype richness was generally larger for naive than for memory subsets. Pairwise subsampling led to the expectation that sequencing depth would affect the degree of clonotype sharing among donors. Because the study included only a small number of donors, the genetic and exposure-history diversity represented was limited. Only blood was sampled, and tissue TCR repertoires likely differ from those in blood. Rarefaction of sorted-subset datasets indicated incomplete sequencing despite the large sequencing depth.

Using the deep immunoSEQ assay, TCR CDR3 regions were amplified from genomic DNA by multiplex PCR. Genomic DNA extracted from each cell subset was distributed evenly over all wells of several immunoSEQ 96-well plates, and each plate served as one replicate. Each replicate PCR for sorted subsets received 150 to 250 ng genomic DNA, equal to about 30,000 T cell genomes. Purified libraries were measured with a Qubit 3.0 fluorometer, size-checked on a Bioanalyzer 2100, and measured again with the KAPA Library Quantification kit. Every immunoSEQ 96-well plate was sequenced on a separate single-read 150-cycle Illumina NextSeq 550 flow cell. Per the original workflow: Because the immunoSEQ output held only junctional sequences and lacked quality scores, the filtering could not match the filtering applied to full-length reads. To assign V/J genes and CDR3, sequences were annotated using PyIR, a Python wrapper for IgBLAST v1.9, with IMGT germline references. Reads with weak V/J assignments (E-value above 1e-6), missing CDR3, stop codons, out-of-frame junctions, or ambiguous translated residues were removed. V3J clonotypes were defined as sequences sharing the same inferred V gene, J gene, and CDR3 amino acid sequence. Percentage overlap between repertoires was calculated by dividing the number of shared unique clonotypes by the size of the smaller repertoire. Repertoire richness was assessed with RTK rarefaction, the Chao1 estimator, and Recon v2.1 estimates of unobserved clonotypes. Generation probabilities for all TCRbeta clonotypes obtained by the gDNA method from a handful of donors were computed using OLGA. TCRdb took this table from immuneACCESS and kept in-frame rearrangements with V and J called. Such tables lack part of the clones; where checked against another copy, unresolved V genes explain under half of the gap, and the rest is unexplained. D and trimming were read from the DNA, whereas the V and J calls and clone size are those reported in that table. This sample has millions of clones in its table, and roughly 95% of those were observed once. 0.13% of the sample is in the top ten clones.

Donors were healthy HIV-negative adults with no recently reported acute infections or vaccinations. Every donor was a Caucasian adult residing in Nashville, Tennessee, USA. CD4+ T cells were enriched by magnetic negative selection; naive cells were then positively selected on CD45RA, and the negative fraction formed the memory subset. Blood was obtained by leukapheresis, after which PBMCs were separated by Ficoll-Histopaque density gradient centrifugation and cryopreserved in liquid nitrogen vapor phase. Analytical flow cytometry was used to check the purity and quantity of every magnetically sorted T cell population. Each sorted fraction had its genomic DNA isolated and then quantified by UV absorbance on a Nanodrop 2000c. The CDR3, cysteine through phenylalanine, is 15 amino acids long. CDR3 DNA only is kept here, 45 bases in frame from base 1. From the germline V gene, CDR1 is SGHTA and CDR2 is FQGNSA.

The chain employs TRBV7-2 and TRBJ1-1; matching of 5 bases hints at TRBD1 as the D gene. The sequencing input was naive CD4+ T cells sorted from blood. Explained via the paper, the cell subset or site label denotes: CD45RA+ positively selected. The sequence was obtained from a man aged 18 to 30 in good health. In nucleotides, the sequence is TGTGCCAGCAGCTTAGCTGGGGGAACGGTCACTGAAGCCTTCTTT. It translates to CASSLAGGTVTEAFF.